This record looks at one T cell receptor beta chain sequence and its context. Its antigen remains unknown. The data derive from a study of CD8 T cell repertoires and HIV-1 epitope variants. Study-wide background: 1M T cells were kept uncultured as a baseline.

The CDR3 consists of 16 residues. Germline V gives CDR1 MNHNY, CDR2 SVGAGI (reference sequence). V shed 0 bases and J shed 1 base, with 13 bases lying between them. Whole-study results and caveats: Beta chains alone show antigen proliferation, not cytokine profile or function.

TCRdb's table, derived via immunoSEQ multiplex PCR, lists solely in-frame clones and lacks some. The table records about 95,000 clones, roughly 77% of them present only once. The TCR sequence derives from a male donor with HIV. Sequencing was done on a sample of uncultured baseline CD8+ T cells from peripheral blood mononuclear cells (PBMCs). The rearrangement uses TRBV6-6 and TRBJ2-7; D gene ambiguous. CDR3 region: CASSYSPLDGSYEQYF. In DNA, the CDR3 is TGTGCCAGCAGTTACTCGCCTCTAGACGGATCCTACGAGCAGTACTTC.